This passage covers 19 T cell receptor beta chains from one sample sequenced in a study of shared clonotypes between healthy human individuals. CD45RO negativity and positive selection for CCR7 defined naive CD8 cells, a population that excluded terminally differentiated effector memory CD45RA+ cells. Assay: immunoSEQ multiplex PCR; the TCRdb copy retains only in-frame clones and omits some. The sample lists roughly 2.1 million clones; about 93% were seen once. Sequenced: naive CD8+ T cells from PBMCs. These receptors originate from a man younger than 35 in good health. Some clones in this sample may be carry-over from other donors' samples.

This clone was detected once. This sequence joins TRBV7-9 and TRBJ2-2; D may be TRBD1 (5 bases). Germline loops: CDR1 SEHNR, CDR2 FQNEAQ (reference sequence). The CDR3 consists of 15 residues. V lost 4 bases to trimming and J lost 3 bases, with 12 bases between them. Here the CDR3 reads CASSSVDTDTGELFF. The CDR3 nucleotides are TGTGCCAGCAGCTCAGTGGACACCGACACCGGGGAGCTGTTTTTT.

The chain is built from TRBV27 and TRBJ2-1; TRBD1 agrees at 7 bases. CDR1 and CDR2 (germline): MNHEY, SMNVEV (reference sequence). The CDR3 is 13 amino acids. V was clipped by 8 bases and J by 3 bases; unmatched bases: 4. The CDR3 sequence is CASAGDSYNEQFF. The DNA of the CDR3 is TGTGCCAGCGCCGGGGACAGCTACAATGAGCAGTTCTTC.

This clone has a single count. The rearrangement uses TRBV30 and TRBJ2-2; D not resolved. V dropped 3 bases and J dropped 5 bases, with 19 bases sitting between them. Germline CDR1 and CDR2: GTSNPN and SVGIG (reference sequence). The CDR3 loop spans 16 amino acids. The CDR3 nucleotides are TGTGCCTGGAGCCACAACGTCCAAGGGTGGACCGGGGAGCTGTTTTTT. Encoded protein: CAWSHNVQGWTGELFF.

The CDR3 region has the DNA TGTGCCAGCAGTTTATCGGGCGGGAGAGCAGATACGCAGTATTTT. Amino acid sequence: CASSLSGGRADTQYF. V and J are TRBV27 and TRBJ2-3, with 7 bases lining up with TRBD2. CDR1 and CDR2 from the germline V gene are MNHEY and SMNVEV (reference sequence). V was pared by 0 bases and J by 4 bases, with 4 bases of the junction left unmatched. The CDR3 extends over 15 amino acids.

The chain links TRBV6-1 to TRBJ2-7; D is possibly TRBD2 (5 bases). The ends were cut back, 3 bases at V and 2 bases at J, with 17 bases in the middle. The germline V gene has CDR1 MNHNS and CDR2 SASEGT. CDR3 length equals 16 residues. CDR3 DNA: TGTGCCAGCAGTGAGAGGCTGGGCCTAGCCACCTACGAGCAGTACTTC. Protein: CASSERLGLATYEQYF.

This clone was seen a single time. The rearrangement links TRBV19 to TRBJ2-3; TRBD1 aligns across 11 bases. V trimming: 7 bases; J trimming: 4 bases; junction bases outside the gene matches: 4. From germline, CDR1 is LNHDA and CDR2 SQIVND (reference sequence). This CDR3 has 14 amino acids. CDR3 sequence: CASTWDRGADTQYF. CDR3 nucleotides: TGTGCCAGTACCTGGGACAGGGGGGCAGATACGCAGTATTTT.

The rearrangement uses TRBV11-3 and TRBJ2-1, with 7 bases fitting TRBD2. Germline CDR1 reads SGHNT; CDR2 reads YENEEA. The CDR3 sequence is 15 residues long. J was trimmed by 8 bases and V by 5 bases; bases with no gene match: 12. CDR3 amino acids: CASSPGGGRGDEQFF. CDR3 DNA sequence: TGTGCCAGCAGCCCTGGGGGAGGGAGAGGGGATGAGCAGTTCTTC.

The table lists this clone with a few counts. The chain combines TRBV10-3 with TRBJ2-2; TRBD1 agrees at 7 bases. The V segment lost 7 bases and the J segment 6 bases; nucleotides outside the gene matches: 14. Germline CDR1 and CDR2: ENHRY and SYGVKD. The CDR3 has 16 amino acids. DNA for the CDR3: TGTGCCATCACTCATCGAGACAGGGAGATCGCCGGGGAGCTGTTTTTT. Its protein product is CAITHRDREIAGELFF.

J is TRBJ2-1 and V is TRBV6-1; TRBD2 matches at 10 bases. The J segment lost 6 bases and the V segment lost 6 bases, leaving 5 bases of the junction unmatched. The length of the CDR3 is 14 residues. The germline V gene encodes CDR1 MNHNS and CDR2 SASEGT. CDR3 amino acids: CASRGAGGLNEQFF. Here the CDR3 DNA reads TGTGCCAGCAGGGGAGCGGGAGGGCTCAATGAGCAGTTCTTC.

The chain recombines TRBV27 with TRBJ1-1, with a tentative D call TRBD1 (6 bases). The CDR3 is 14 residues long. Trimming removed 6 bases at V and 1 base at J, with 12 bases between. The germline CDR1 and CDR2 sequences are MNHEY and SMNVEV (reference sequence). The CDR3 DNA is TGTGCCAGCAGGAAGACAGGCCAGAACACTGAAGCTTTCTTT. It encodes CASRKTGQNTEAFF.

A note on this clone: Other DNA sequences in the same sample also yield this CDR3. J is TRBJ1-1 and V is TRBV19; the D gene is possibly TRBD1 (6 bases). Trimming shortened V by 5 bases and J by 2 bases, and 12 bases separated the two germline ends. Germline V gene lookup returns CDR1 LNHDA and CDR2 SQIVND (reference sequence). CDR3 length: 14 residues. CDR3 DNA: TGTGCCAGTAGTCCCCGGACAGACAACACTGAAGCTTTCTTT. Its protein is CASSPRTDNTEAFF.

Notes on this clone: The identical CDR3 is also encoded by other nucleotide sequences in the sample. This rearrangement joins TRBV5-1 to TRBJ2-7, with D perhaps matching TRBD2 (5 bases). This CDR3 region has 14 residues. V was pared by 0 bases and J by 3 bases, with 10 bases between. Germline CDR1 and CDR2: SGHRS and YFSETQ. The CDR3 loop is CASSLGGRDYEQYF. The CDR3, as DNA: TGCGCCAGCAGCTTGGGAGGACGGGACTACGAGCAGTACTTC.

This clone showed up just once. The chain has TRBV28 and TRBJ2-7; weak D call: TRBD1 (6 bases). The V end was cut by 4 bases, the J end by 4 bases, with 14 bases between. Germline-derived CDR1 and CDR2 are MDHEN and SYDVKM. The CDR3 length is 14 residues. CDR3 sequence reads: CASSYPGEQYEQYF. The CDR3 region has the DNA TGTGCCAGCAGTTATCCAGGGGAACAATACGAGCAGTACTTC.

The chain carries TRBV7-9 and TRBJ1-2; D not certain. This CDR3 has 14 residues. Per germline, CDR1 SEHNR and CDR2 FQNEAQ (reference sequence). V was trimmed by 5 bases and J by 8 bases, leaving 18 bases between them. The CDR3: CASSRGSPAWGYTF. The CDR3 nucleotides read TGTGCCAGCAGCCGCGGGTCCCCCGCCTGGGGCTACACCTTC.

V gene TRBV7-9 combines with J gene TRBJ1-5; D gene uncertain. The V and J ends lost 4 bases and 0 bases respectively, with 22 bases between them. Per the germline V gene, CDR1 is SEHNR and CDR2 is FQNEAQ (reference sequence). The CDR3 loop spans 19 amino acids. CDR3 loop: CASSSVGRRPTSSNQPQHF. The CDR3 region has the DNA TGTGCCAGCAGCTCCGTGGGCAGAAGACCAACCTCTAGCAATCAGCCCCAGCATTTT.

The chain is built from TRBV9 and TRBJ1-3; tentative D call: TRBD1 (5 bases). The CDR3 sequence is 15 residues long. Germline CDR1 reads SGDLS; CDR2 reads YYNGEE. V was clipped by 4 bases and J by 4 bases, with 15 bases between them. CDR3 sequence: CASSPTGARGNTIYF. The DNA for the CDR3 is TGTGCCAGCAGCCCAACCGGGGCGCGGGGAAACACCATATATTTT.

The J gene is TRBJ2-7, the V gene TRBV7-9, with D hard to call. The V and J ends lost 1 base and 6 bases respectively, with 10 bases between them. This CDR3 region has 13 residues. Germline assignment: CDR1 SEHNR and CDR2 FQNEAQ (reference sequence). The CDR3 region has the DNA TGTGCCAGCAGCTTAGTCGAGGCGAGCGAGCAGTACTTC. Translation gives CASSLVEASEQYF.

The CDR3 region has the DNA TGTGCCTCCTGGGGGACGCTACACTCTGGGGCCAACGTCCTGACTTTC. Protein: CASWGTLHSGANVLTF. The rearrangement joins TRBV10-3 to TRBJ2-6; perhaps D is TRBD1 or TRBD2 (5 bases each). In germline, CDR1 is ENHRY, CDR2 SYGVKD. Trimming pared 11 bases from V and 0 bases from J, leaving 17 bases between. CDR3 length: 16 amino acids.

The sample holds one count of this clone. The chain employs TRBV7-3 and TRBJ2-3; possibly TRBD1 for D (5 bases). V dropped 0 bases and J dropped 1 base, with 26 bases sitting between them. The CDR3 length is 21 residues. CDR1 SGHTA and CDR2 FQGTGA come from the germline V gene. CDR3 nucleotide sequence: TGTGCCAGCAGCTTAACGTCCCCCTCCCCCTCAGGGTTAGCTGGCACAGATACGCAGTATTTT. It specifies CASSLTSPSPSGLAGTDTQYF. Looking up the rest from reference TRBV7-3 and TRBJ2-3 gives the full variable domain: GAGVSQTPSNKVTEKGKYVELRCDPISGHTALYWYRQSLGQGPEFLIYFQGTGAADDSGLPNDRFFAVRPEGSVSTLKIQRTERGDSAVYLCASSLTSPSPSGLAGTDTQYFGPGTRLTVL.